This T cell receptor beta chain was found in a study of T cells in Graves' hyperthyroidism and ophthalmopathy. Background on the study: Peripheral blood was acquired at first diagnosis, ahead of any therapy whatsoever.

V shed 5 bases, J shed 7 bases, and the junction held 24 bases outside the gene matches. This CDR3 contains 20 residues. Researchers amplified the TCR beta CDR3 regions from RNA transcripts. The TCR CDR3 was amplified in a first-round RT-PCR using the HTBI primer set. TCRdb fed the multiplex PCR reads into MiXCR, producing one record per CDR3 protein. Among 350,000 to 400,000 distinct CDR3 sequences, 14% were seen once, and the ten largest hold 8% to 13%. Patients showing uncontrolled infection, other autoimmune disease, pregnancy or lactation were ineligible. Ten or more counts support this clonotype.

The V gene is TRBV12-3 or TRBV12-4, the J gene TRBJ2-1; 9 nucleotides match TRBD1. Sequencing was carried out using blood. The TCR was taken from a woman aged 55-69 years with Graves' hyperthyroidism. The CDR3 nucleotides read TGTGCCAGCAGTACCCCCGGGACAGGGAGTATCGGACTAGATGGGAATGAGCAGTTCTTC. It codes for CASSTPGTGSIGLDGNEQFF.